The clone carrying this T cell receptor beta chain was seen a few times. This entry is derived from a study of blood T cell repertoires in COVID-19. Study as a whole: Collection of acute and convalescent COVID-19 samples took place in the United States, Italy and Spain.

The V gene lost 6 bases and the J gene lost 5 bases, with 14 bases spanning the gap. The germline V gene has CDR1 SEHNR and CDR2 FQNEAQ (reference sequence). The CDR3 extends over 15 amino acids. TCRdb's copy holds only in-frame clones and misses some; the assay was immunoSEQ multiplex PCR. The repertoire holds 110,000 or so clones, with 80% to 90% as singletons. This chain uses TRBV7-9 with TRBJ1-6; TRBD1 is a possible D gene (6 bases). This sequence was found in a woman aged 80 or older with active or convalescent COVID-19. Sample: peripheral blood. CDR3 in DNA: TGTGCCAGCAGTAGGGACACCTCGAATAATTCACCCCTCCACTTT. Amino acids: CASSRDTSNNSPLHF.